Listed below are T cell receptor beta chains from one sample, sequenced in a study of T cells expressing NK-cell markers. With the 5' RACE reads reprocessed, TCRdb shows one record per CDR3 protein and no DNA. The specimen's table records approximately 440,000 distinct CDR3 sequences. The sample taken for sequencing was blood T cells: a sorted CD56 or NKG2C T cell subset, CD4+ or CD8+ T cells, or bulk PBMC T cells (not recorded which). These TCRs come from a woman in her forties or fifties in good health. Each CDR3 is given with its conserved first and last residue.

J gene,V gene,CDR3 protein
TRBJ2-1,TRBV18,CASSSPVKDEQFF
TRBJ1-5,TRBV15,CATGTDQPQHF
TRBJ2-1,TRBV29-1,CSVLGLAPNEQFF
TRBJ2-2,TRBV6-5,CASGWGIAVSGELFF
TRBJ2-3,TRBV20-1,CSAVGPDTQYF
TRBJ2-4,TRBV15,CATSRDGVGLAKNIQYF
TRBJ2-1,TRBV19,CASSPSGIYYNEQFF
TRBJ2-7,TRBV12-3/TRBV12-4,CASSSYPGEQYF
TRBJ2-4,TRBV3-1,CASSQARLRSGRARDIQYF
TRBJ1-2,TRBV5-1,CASSPGRDGYTF
TRBJ1-5,TRBV18,CASSPRRLSEGFNQPQHF
TRBJ2-1,TRBV2,CASSGDRYNEQFF
TRBJ2-1,TRBV4-1,CASSQDRWGNEQFF
TRBJ1-1,TRBV4-1,CASSQVGGREAFF
TRBJ2-5,TRBV6-2/TRBV6-3,CASSNPLETQYF
TRBJ2-2,TRBV11-2,CATRSRDTGELFF
TRBJ2-2,TRBV5-1,CASSLSSSGVTGELFF
TRBJ2-4,TRBV10-3,CAISEVAALAKNIQYF
TRBJ2-1,TRBV29-1,CSVAGLGSFGEQFF
TRBJ1-4,TRBV2,CASSYREAKLFF
TRBJ2-4,TRBV4-1,CASSQGRQGAVAKNIQYF
TRBJ2-5,TRBV24-1,CATSNRLGEETQYF
TRBJ2-7,TRBV27,CASSSMGTSAYEQYF
TRBJ1-2,TRBV5-1,CASSPNPQGIEYGYTF
TRBJ1-1,TRBV5-1,CASDPFGGANTEAFF
TRBJ2-5,TRBV4-1,CASRPPGQEETQYF
TRBJ1-1,TRBV12-3/TRBV12-4,CASSFGHLNTEAFF
TRBJ2-4,TRBV7-9,CASSLEMGWAAKNIQYF
TRBJ2-5,TRBV5-1,CASSLGSVPKETQYF
TRBJ2-7,TRBV6-5,CASSYSTGPSGEQYF
TRBJ2-4,TRBV7-6,CASSSQPGLAGSNGNIQYF
TRBJ1-2,TRBV29-1,CSVDRGYNYGYTF
TRBJ2-3,TRBV3-1,CASSQVPLGGMDTQYF